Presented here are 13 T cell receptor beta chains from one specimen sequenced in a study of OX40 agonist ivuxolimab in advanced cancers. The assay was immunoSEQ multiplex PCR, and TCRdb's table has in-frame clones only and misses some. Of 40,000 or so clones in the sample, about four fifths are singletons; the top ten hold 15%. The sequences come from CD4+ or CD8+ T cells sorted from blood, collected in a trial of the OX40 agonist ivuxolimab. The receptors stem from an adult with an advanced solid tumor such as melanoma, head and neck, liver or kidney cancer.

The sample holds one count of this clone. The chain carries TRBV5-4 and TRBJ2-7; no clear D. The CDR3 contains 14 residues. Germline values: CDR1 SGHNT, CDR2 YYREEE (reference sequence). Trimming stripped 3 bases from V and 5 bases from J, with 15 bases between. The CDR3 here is CASSWPDQPNEQYF. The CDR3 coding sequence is TGTGCCAGCAGCTGGCCCGACCAACCGAACGAGCAGTACTTC.

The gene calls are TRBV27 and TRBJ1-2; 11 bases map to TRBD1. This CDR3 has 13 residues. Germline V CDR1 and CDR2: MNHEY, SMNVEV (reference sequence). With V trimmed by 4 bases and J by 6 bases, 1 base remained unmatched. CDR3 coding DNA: TGTGCCAGCAGTTGGGGACAGGGGGATGGCTACACCTTC. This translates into CASSWGQGDGYTF.

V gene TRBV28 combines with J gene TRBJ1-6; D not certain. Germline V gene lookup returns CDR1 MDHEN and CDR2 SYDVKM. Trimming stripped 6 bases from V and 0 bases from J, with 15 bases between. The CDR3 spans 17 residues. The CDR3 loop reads CASSQGPGSSYNSPLHF. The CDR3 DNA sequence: TGTGCCAGCAGCCAAGGACCGGGGAGCTCCTATAATTCACCCCTCCACTTT.

The CDR3 DNA reads as TGCAGTACCCGTCTTTTAGGTGAGCAGTTCTTC. Its translation: CSTRLLGEQFF. The V and J genes are TRBV29-1 and TRBJ2-1; D is ambiguous. There are 11 residues in the CDR3. Germline V lookup: CDR1 SQVTM, CDR2 ANQGSEA.

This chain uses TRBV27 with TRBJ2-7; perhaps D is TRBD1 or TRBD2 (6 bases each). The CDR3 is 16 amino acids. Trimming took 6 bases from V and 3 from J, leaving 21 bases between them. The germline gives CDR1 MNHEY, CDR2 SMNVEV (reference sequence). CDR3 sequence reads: CASSPKGGLRYYEQYF. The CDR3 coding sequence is TGTGCCAGCAGCCCGAAGGGGGGCCTTCGTTACTACGAGCAGTACTTC.

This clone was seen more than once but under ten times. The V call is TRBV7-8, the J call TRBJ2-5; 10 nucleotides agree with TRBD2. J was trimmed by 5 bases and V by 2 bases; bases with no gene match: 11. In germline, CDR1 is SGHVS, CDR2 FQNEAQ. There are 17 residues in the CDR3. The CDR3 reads CASSLKSGGAGVETQYF. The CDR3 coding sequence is TGTGCCAGCAGCTTAAAAAGCGGGGGGGCCGGGGTGGAGACCCAGTACTTC.

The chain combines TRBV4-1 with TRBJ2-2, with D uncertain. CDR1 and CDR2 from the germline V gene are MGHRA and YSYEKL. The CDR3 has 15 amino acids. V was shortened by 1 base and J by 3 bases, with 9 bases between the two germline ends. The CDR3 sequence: CASSQGAGYTGELFF. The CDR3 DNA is TGCGCCAGCAGCCAAGGGGCAGGCTACACCGGGGAGCTGTTTTTT.

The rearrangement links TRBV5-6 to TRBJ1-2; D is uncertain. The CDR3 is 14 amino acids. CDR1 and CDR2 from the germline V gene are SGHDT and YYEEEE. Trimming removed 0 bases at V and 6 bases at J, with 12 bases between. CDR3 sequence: CASSLGSGGDGYTF. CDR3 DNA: TGTGCCAGCAGCTTGGGGTCAGGAGGAGATGGCTACACCTTC.

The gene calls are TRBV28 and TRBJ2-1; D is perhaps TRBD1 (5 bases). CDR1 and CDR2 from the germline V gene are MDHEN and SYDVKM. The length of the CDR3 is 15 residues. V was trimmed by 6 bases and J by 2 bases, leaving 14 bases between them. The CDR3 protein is CASRFMTQAYNEQFF. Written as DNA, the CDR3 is TGTGCCAGCAGGTTTATGACACAGGCCTACAATGAGCAGTTCTTC.

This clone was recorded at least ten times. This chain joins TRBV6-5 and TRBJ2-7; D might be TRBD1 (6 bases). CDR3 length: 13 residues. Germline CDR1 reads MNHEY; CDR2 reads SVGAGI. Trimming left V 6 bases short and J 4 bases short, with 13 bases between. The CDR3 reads CASRSGVPYEQYF. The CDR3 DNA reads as TGTGCCAGCAGGTCAGGGGTCCCTTACGAGCAGTACTTC.

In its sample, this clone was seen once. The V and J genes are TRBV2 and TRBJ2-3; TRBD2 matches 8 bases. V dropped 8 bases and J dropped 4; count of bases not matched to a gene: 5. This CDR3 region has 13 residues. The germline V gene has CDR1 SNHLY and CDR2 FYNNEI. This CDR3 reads CASVSGSSDTQYF. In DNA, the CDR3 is TGTGCCAGCGTAAGCGGGAGCTCAGATACGCAGTATTTT.

The CDR3 loop is CASSLGGLDEQYF. The DNA for the CDR3 is TGTGCCAGCAGCTTAGGGGGTCTGGACGAGCAGTACTTC. The gene calls are TRBV5-6 and TRBJ2-7; tentatively, D is TRBD1 (6 bases). V was clipped by 2 bases and J by 5 bases, with 11 bases between them. CDR1 and CDR2 (germline): SGHDT, YYEEEE. CDR3 length: 13 residues.

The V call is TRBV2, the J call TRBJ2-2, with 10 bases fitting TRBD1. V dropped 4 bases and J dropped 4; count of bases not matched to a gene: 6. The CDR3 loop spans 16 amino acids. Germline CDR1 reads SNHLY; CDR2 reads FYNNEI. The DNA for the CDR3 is TGTGCCAGCAGTGCTCGGACAGGGGGGTCCACCGGGGAGCTGTTTTTT. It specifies CASSARTGGSTGELFF.